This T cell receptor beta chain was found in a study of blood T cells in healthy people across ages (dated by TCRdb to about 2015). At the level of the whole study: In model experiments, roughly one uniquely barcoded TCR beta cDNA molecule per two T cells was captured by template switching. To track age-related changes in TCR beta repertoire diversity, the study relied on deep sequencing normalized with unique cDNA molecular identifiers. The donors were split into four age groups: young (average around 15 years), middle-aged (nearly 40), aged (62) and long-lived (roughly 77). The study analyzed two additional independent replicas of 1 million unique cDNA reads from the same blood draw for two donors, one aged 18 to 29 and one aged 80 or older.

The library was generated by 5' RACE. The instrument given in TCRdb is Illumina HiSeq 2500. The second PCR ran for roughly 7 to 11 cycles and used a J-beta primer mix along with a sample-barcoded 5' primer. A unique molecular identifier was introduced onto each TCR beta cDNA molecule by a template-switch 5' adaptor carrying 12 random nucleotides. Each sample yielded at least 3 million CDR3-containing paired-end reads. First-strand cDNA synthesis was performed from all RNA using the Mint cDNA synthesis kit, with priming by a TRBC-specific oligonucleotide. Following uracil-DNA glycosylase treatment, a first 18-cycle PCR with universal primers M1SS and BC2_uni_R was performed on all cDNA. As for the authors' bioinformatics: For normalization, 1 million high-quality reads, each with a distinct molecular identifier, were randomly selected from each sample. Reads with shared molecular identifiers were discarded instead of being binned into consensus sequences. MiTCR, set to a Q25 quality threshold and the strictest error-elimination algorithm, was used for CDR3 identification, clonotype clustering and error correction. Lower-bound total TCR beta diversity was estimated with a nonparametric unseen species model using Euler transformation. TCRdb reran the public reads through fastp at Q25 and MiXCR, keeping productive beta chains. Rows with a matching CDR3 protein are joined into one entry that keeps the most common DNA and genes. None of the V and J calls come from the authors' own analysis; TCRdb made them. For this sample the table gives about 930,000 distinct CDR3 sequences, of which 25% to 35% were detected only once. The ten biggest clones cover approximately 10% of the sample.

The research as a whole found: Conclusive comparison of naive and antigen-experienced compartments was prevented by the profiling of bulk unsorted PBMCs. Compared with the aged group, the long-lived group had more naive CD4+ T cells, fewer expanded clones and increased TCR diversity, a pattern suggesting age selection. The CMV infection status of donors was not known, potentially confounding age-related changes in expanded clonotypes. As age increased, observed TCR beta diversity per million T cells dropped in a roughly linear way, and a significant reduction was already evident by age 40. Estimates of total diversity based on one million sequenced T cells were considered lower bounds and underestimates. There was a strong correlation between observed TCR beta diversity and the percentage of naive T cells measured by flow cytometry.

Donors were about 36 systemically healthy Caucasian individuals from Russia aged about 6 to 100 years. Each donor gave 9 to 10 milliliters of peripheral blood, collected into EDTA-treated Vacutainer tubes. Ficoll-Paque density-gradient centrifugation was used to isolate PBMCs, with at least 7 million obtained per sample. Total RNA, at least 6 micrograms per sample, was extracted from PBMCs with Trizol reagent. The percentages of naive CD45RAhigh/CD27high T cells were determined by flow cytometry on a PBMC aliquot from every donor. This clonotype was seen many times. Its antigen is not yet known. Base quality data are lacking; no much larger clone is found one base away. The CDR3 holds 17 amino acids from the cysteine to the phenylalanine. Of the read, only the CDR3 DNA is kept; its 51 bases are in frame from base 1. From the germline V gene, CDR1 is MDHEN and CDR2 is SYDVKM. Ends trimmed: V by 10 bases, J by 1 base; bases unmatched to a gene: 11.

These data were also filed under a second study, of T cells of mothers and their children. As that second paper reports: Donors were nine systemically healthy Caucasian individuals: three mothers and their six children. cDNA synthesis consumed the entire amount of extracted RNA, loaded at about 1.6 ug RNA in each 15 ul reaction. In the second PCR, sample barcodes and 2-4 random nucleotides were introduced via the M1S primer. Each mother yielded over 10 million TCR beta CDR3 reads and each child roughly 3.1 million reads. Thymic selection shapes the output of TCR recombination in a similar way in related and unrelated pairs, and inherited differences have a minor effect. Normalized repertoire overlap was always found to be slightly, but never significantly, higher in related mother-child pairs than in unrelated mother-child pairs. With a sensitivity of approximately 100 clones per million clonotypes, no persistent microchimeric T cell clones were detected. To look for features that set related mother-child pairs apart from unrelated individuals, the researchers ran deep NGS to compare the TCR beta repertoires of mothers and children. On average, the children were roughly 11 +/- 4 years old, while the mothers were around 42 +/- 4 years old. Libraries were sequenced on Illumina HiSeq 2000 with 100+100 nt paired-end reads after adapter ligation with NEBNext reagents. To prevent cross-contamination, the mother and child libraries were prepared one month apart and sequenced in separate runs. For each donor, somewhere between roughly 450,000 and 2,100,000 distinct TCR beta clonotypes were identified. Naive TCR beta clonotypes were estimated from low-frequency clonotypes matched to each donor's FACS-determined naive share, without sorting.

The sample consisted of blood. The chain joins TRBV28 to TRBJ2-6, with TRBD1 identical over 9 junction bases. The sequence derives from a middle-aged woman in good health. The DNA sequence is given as TGTGCCATCTCACTGGGACAGGGTATATCTGGGGCCAACGTCCTGACTTTC. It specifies CAISLGQGISGANVLTF.